One sample yielded the 29 T cell receptor beta chains listed below, sequenced in a study of cytomegalovirus exposure and HLA in healthy donors. The table came from immunoSEQ multiplex PCR; TCRdb's copy has only in-frame clones and leaves some out. Among 300,000 to 400,000 clones listed, 88% were seen once. The source material was PBMCs. These receptors were obtained from a man aged 30 to 45 in good health and CMV-seronegative.

This rearrangement joins TRBV15 to TRBJ2-5; D possibly corresponds to TRBD1 (6 bases). This CDR3 spans 14 amino acids. The germline CDR1 and CDR2 sequences are LNHNV and YYDKDF (reference sequence). V was clipped by 1 base and J by 5 bases, with 11 bases between them. As DNA, the CDR3 is TGTGCCACCAGCAGAGCCACAGGGTTCGAGACCCAGTACTTC. As protein: CATSRATGFETQYF.

The chain is built from TRBV23-1 and TRBJ1-2; D perhaps matches TRBD1 (6 bases). TRBV23-1 is an ORF, with its function uncertain. Trimming shortened V by 4 bases and J by 8 bases, and 17 bases separated the two germline ends. The CDR3 is 14 residues long. In DNA, the CDR3 is TGCGCCAGCAGTCCACCAGGGGCAGGTTACGGCTACACCTTC. Protein product: CASSPPGAGYGYTF.

This chain joins TRBV7-9 and TRBJ1-5, with a tentative D call TRBD1 (5 bases). Germline V gives CDR1 SEHNR, CDR2 FQNEAQ (reference sequence). CDR3 length: 12 residues. V lost 4 bases and J lost 11, with 12 bases in between. For the CDR3, the DNA is TGTGCCAGCAGCTCTACAGGCCCTGCCCAGCATTTT. The encoded protein is CASSSTGPAQHF.

The chain couples TRBV10-2 to TRBJ2-7; maybe TRBD1 (6 bases). The V and J ends lost 8 bases and 2 bases respectively, with 10 bases between them. Germline V gene lookup returns CDR1 WSHSY and CDR2 SAAADI. The CDR3 is made up of 12 amino acids. The CDR3 DNA is TGCGCCAGCGCCCACAGGGCCTACGAGCAGTACTTC. Translation gives CASAHRAYEQYF.

The chain combines TRBV5-6 with TRBJ1-2; D is undetermined. There are 13 residues in the CDR3. CDR1 SGHDT and CDR2 YYEEEE come from the germline V gene. V was clipped by 4 bases and J by 10 bases, with 17 bases between them. The CDR3 region is CASSPEDYEDYTF. The DNA for the CDR3 is TGTGCCAGCAGCCCGGAGGACTATGAGGACTACACCTTC.

V is TRBV18 and J is TRBJ1-6; unclear D gene. This CDR3 region has 14 residues. Deletions cut 3 bases from V and 4 bases from J, with 7 bases between. The germline gives CDR1 KGHSH, CDR2 LQKENI. CDR3 in amino acids: CASSPERYNSPLHF. CDR3 nucleotides: TGTGCCAGCTCACCCGAGAGATATAATTCACCCCTCCACTTT.

This clone turned up a few times. The rearrangement uses TRBV6-5 and TRBJ1-5; TRBD1 matches 9 bases. Germline CDR1 is MNHEY and CDR2 is SVGAGI. The CDR3 runs 15 residues. Trimming took 6 bases from V and 4 from J; bases not matched to a gene: 7. CDR3 bases: TGTGCCAGCAGGCAACAGGGGGCGCAGAATCAGCCCCAGCATTTT. Amino acids: CASRQQGAQNQPQHF.

The genes are TRBV7-9 and TRBJ1-2; D gene unclear. The germline V gene encodes CDR1 SEHNR and CDR2 FQNEAQ (reference sequence). The CDR3 spans 15 residues. V was cut by 1 base and J by 4 bases, with 13 bases left in between. CDR3 sequence: CASSLGETLGYGYTF. In DNA form, the CDR3 reads TGTGCCAGCAGCTTAGGGGAGACGCTCGGCTATGGCTACACCTTC.

The chain uses TRBV30 and TRBJ2-7; 8 bases line up with TRBD1. Germline assignment: CDR1 GTSNPN and CDR2 SVGIG (reference sequence). The junction had 6 bases not matched to a gene; V was cut back by 2 bases and J by 6 bases. The CDR3 covers 13 residues. The CDR3 DNA reads as TGTGCCTGGAGTTCTTGGACAGGGTTCGAGCAGTACTTC. Encoded protein: CAWSSWTGFEQYF.

This clone was seen a few times. This chain joins TRBV10-1 and TRBJ2-7; TRBD1 matches 9 bases. J was trimmed by 4 bases and V by 7 bases; bases with no gene match: 5. The length of the CDR3 is 13 residues. Germline CDR1 WNHNN, CDR2 SYGVQD (reference sequence). CDR3: CASNRGQGYEQYF. In DNA, the CDR3 is TGCGCCAGCAACCGGGGACAGGGTTACGAGCAGTACTTC.

The rearrangement joins TRBV6-4 to TRBJ2-3; possible D gene TRBD2, 5 bases. Trimming took 2 bases from V and 2 from J, leaving 17 bases between them. The CDR3 has 17 residues. Germline values: CDR1 MRHNA, CDR2 SNTAGT. The DNA of the CDR3 is TGTGCCAGCAGTGACCCACACTCCGGGATTGTCACAGATACGCAGTATTTT. Translation gives CASSDPHSGIVTDTQYF.

The genes are TRBV11-2 and TRBJ2-7; D unclear. The V end was cut by 5 bases, the J end by 4 bases, with 6 bases between. The germline gives CDR1 SGHAT, CDR2 FQNNGV. The CDR3 runs to 11 residues. CDR3 sequence reads: CASSPYYEQYF. The CDR3 DNA follows: TGTGCCAGCAGCCCCTATTACGAGCAGTACTTC. The full variable domain, with the rest looked up from reference TRBV11-2 and TRBJ2-7, is EAGVAQSPRYKIIEKRQSVAFWCNPISGHATLYWYQQILGQGPKLLIQFQNNGVVDDSQLPKDRFSAERLKGVDSTLKIQPAKLEDSAVYLCASSPYYEQYFGPGTRLTVT.

The chain combines TRBV10-2 with TRBJ1-1; 8 nucleotides align to TRBD1. V was clipped by 4 bases and J by 2 bases; unmatched bases: 3. Germline loops: CDR1 WSHSY, CDR2 SAAADI. The CDR3 is 14 amino acids. The CDR3 region is CASSADRENTEAFF. In DNA form, the CDR3 reads TGCGCCAGCAGTGCGGACAGGGAAAACACTGAAGCTTTCTTT.

A single count supports this clone. J is TRBJ2-5 and V is TRBV19; 13 bases map to TRBD2. The germline CDR1 and CDR2 sequences are LNHDA and SQIVND (reference sequence). With V trimmed by 3 bases and J by 2 bases, 3 bases remained unmatched. The CDR3 length is 16 residues. The CDR3 region has the DNA TGTGCCAGTAGTATTAGGGGACTAGCGGGGCAAGAGACCCAGTACTTC. Protein: CASSIRGLAGQETQYF.

The V gene is TRBV6-5, the J gene TRBJ1-6; the match to TRBD1 covers 8 bases. Germline V gene data show CDR1 as MNHEY and CDR2 as SVGAGI. The CDR3 covers 15 residues. Losses at the gene ends were 0 bases for V and 10 bases for J; bases not matched to a gene: 5. CDR3 DNA: TGTGCCAGCAGTTACTCGACAGGGGTGGGGTCACCCCTCCACTTT. It encodes CASSYSTGVGSPLHF.

The J gene is TRBJ1-2, the V gene TRBV5-1; perhaps TRBD1 as D (5 bases). The V end lost 5 bases, the J end lost 4 bases, and 18 bases lay between the germline ends. CDR1 and CDR2 (germline): SGHRS, YFSETQ. The CDR3 sequence is 15 residues long. In nucleotides, the CDR3 is TGCGCCAGCAGGACGACAGACTCCCCTATCTATGGCTACACCTTC. Protein sequence: CASRTTDSPIYGYTF.

The chain is built from TRBV11-2 and TRBJ2-1; 10 nucleotides match TRBD1. V lost 5 bases, J lost 6 bases, and 7 bases stayed unmatched. The CDR3 extends over 15 amino acids. From germline, CDR1 is SGHAT and CDR2 FQNNGV. CDR3 sequence: CASSMAGTGANEQFF. The CDR3 DNA follows: TGTGCCAGCAGCATGGCCGGGACAGGGGCCAATGAGCAGTTCTTC.

The chain links TRBV2 to TRBJ2-7; TRBD1 might be the D (6 bases). V lost 2 bases and J lost 2, with 7 bases in between. Germline V gene data show CDR1 as SNHLY and CDR2 as FYNNEI. The CDR3 length is 13 residues. The CDR3: CASSEPGAYEQYF. CDR3 bases: TGTGCCAGCAGTGAACCAGGGGCCTACGAGCAGTACTTC.

The V call is TRBV27, the J call TRBJ2-1, with 10 nucleotides matching TRBD2. V lost 4 bases to trimming and J lost 0 bases; unmatched junction nucleotides: 9. The length of the CDR3 is 18 residues. The germline V gene has CDR1 MNHEY and CDR2 SMNVEV (reference sequence). The CDR3 DNA follows: TGTGCCAGCAGTTATCCTAGCGGGAGAACTAGCTCCTACAATGAGCAGTTCTTC. This gives the protein CASSYPSGRTSSYNEQFF.

This clone is a singleton in its sample. The chain links TRBV2 to TRBJ1-2, with a tentative D call TRBD1 (5 bases). V was trimmed by 6 bases and J by 4 bases, leaving 18 bases between them. Germline values: CDR1 SNHLY, CDR2 FYNNEI. The CDR3 runs 15 residues. The CDR3 protein is CASRNRIHIGYGYTF. The CDR3, as DNA: TGTGCCAGCAGAAACAGGATCCACATCGGCTATGGCTACACCTTC.

There are a few counts of this clone. This rearrangement joins TRBV4-1 to TRBJ1-5; TRBD1 is a possible D gene (5 bases). CDR1 MGHRA and CDR2 YSYEKL come from the germline V gene. This CDR3 spans 15 amino acids. The V and J ends lost 0 bases and 4 bases respectively, with 10 bases between them. CDR3 nucleotides: TGCGCCAGCAGCCAAGATGGGGCTACTAATCAGCCCCAGCATTTT. As protein: CASSQDGATNQPQHF.

This clone occurred once. The rearrangement uses TRBV7-6 and TRBJ1-1; 8 positions agree with TRBD1. This CDR3 contains 17 residues. The germline gives CDR1 SGHVS, CDR2 FNYEAQ. V was pared by 3 bases and J by 2 bases, with 11 bases of the junction left unmatched. The CDR3 bases are TGTGCCAGCAGCTTGGGTACCGGGACAGGAGCTAACACTGAAGCTTTCTTT. It is translated as CASSLGTGTGANTEAFF.

V and J are TRBV7-6 and TRBJ2-1; D may be TRBD1 (6 bases). The CDR3 is 17 amino acids. Trimming removed 4 bases from V and 1 base from J, with 17 bases in between. Germline V gene lookup returns CDR1 SGHVS and CDR2 FNYEAQ. CDR3 sequence reads: CASSSPQGLGSYNEQFF. In nucleotides, the CDR3 is TGTGCCAGCAGCTCCCCACAGGGCCTCGGGTCCTACAATGAGCAGTTCTTC.

This chain uses TRBV19 with TRBJ2-1, with D possibly matching TRBD2 (6 bases). The CDR3 has 13 amino acids. Trimming shortened V by 3 bases and J by 7 bases, and 10 bases separated the two germline ends. Germline CDR1 reads LNHDA; CDR2 reads SQIVND (reference sequence). CDR3 in amino acids: CASSMYGGNEQFF. The CDR3 region has the DNA TGTGCCAGTAGTATGTACGGGGGTAATGAGCAGTTCTTC.

The chain uses TRBV6-1 and TRBJ1-2; unclear D gene. Trimming removed 7 bases at V and 6 bases at J, with 6 bases between. The CDR3 runs 10 residues. Per the germline V gene, CDR1 is MNHNS and CDR2 is SASEGT. In DNA, the CDR3 is TGTGCCAGCAAAGAGGATGGCTACACCTTC. Protein sequence: CASKEDGYTF.

The chain joins TRBV6-5 to TRBJ2-7; TRBD2 agrees at 12 bases. There are 15 residues in the CDR3. J lost 3 bases, V lost 6 bases, and 6 bases had no gene match. CDR1 is MNHEY and CDR2 is SVGAGI in the germline V gene. CDR3 DNA sequence: TGTGCCAGCAGATCTAGCGGGGGGGCTCTCTACGAGCAGTACTTC. As protein: CASRSSGGALYEQYF.

CDR3: CASSLDSPRSSYNSPLHF. The CDR3 region has the DNA TGTGCCAGCAGCTTAGATTCTCCCCGGAGCTCCTATAATTCACCCCTCCACTTT. The chain recombines TRBV11-2 with TRBJ1-6; no clear D gene. The CDR3 has 18 residues. Germline V lookup: CDR1 SGHAT, CDR2 FQNNGV. V lost 0 bases, J lost 0 bases, and 12 bases lay in between.

The V call is TRBV5-5, the J call TRBJ2-1, with D possibly matching TRBD2 (6 bases). The V gene lost 2 bases and the J gene lost 7 bases, with 10 bases spanning the gap. The CDR3 sequence is 13 residues long. Germline assignment: CDR1 SGHKS and CDR2 YYEKEE (reference sequence). In DNA, the CDR3 is TGTGCCAGCAGCTTACCAGGAGGGAATGAGCAGTTCTTC. Residues: CASSLPGGNEQFF.

CDR3 protein: CASSFTRRDTQYF. CDR3 DNA: TGTGCCAGCAGCTTCACCCGGCGGGATACGCAGTATTTT. This chain uses TRBV5-6 with TRBJ2-3; D is unresolved. This CDR3 contains 13 residues. V shed 2 bases and J shed 6 bases, with 10 bases lying between them. The germline CDR1 and CDR2 sequences are SGHDT and YYEEEE.